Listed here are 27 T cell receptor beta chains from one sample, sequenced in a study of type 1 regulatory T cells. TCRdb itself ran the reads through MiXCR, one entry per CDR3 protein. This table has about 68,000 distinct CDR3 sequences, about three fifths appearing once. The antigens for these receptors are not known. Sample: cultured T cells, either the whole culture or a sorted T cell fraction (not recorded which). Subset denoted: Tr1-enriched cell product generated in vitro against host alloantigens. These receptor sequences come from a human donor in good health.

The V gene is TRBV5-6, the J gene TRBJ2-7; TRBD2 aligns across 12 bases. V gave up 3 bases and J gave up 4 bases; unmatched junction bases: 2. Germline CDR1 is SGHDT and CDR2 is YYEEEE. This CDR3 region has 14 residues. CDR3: CASSSGLAGYEQYF. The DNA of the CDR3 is TGTGCCAGCAGCTCGGGACTAGCGGGTTACGAGCAGTACTTC. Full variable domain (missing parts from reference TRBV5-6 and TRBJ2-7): DAGVTQSPTHLIKTRGQQVTLRCSPKSGHDTVSWYQQALGQGPQFIFQYYEEEERQRGNFPDRFSGHQFPNYSSELNVNALLLGDSALYLCASSSGLAGYEQYFGPGTRLTVT.

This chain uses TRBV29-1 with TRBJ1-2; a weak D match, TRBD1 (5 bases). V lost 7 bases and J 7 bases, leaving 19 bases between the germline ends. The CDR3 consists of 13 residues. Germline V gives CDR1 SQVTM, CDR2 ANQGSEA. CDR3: CSAVVRGWGGYTF. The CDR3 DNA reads TGCAGCGCTGTGGTTAGGGGATGGGGTGGCTACACCTTC.

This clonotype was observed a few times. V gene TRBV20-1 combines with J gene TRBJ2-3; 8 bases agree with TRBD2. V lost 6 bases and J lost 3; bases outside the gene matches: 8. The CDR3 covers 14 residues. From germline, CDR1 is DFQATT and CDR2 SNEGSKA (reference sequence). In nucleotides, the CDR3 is TGCAGTGCCGGAAGCGGGAGCAGGACAGATACGCAGTATTTT. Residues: CSAGSGSRTDTQYF.

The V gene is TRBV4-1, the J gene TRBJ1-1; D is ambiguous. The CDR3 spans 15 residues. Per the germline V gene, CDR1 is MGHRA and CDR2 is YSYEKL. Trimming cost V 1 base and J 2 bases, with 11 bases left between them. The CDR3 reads CASSQGRADNTEAFF. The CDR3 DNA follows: TGCGCCAGCAGCCAAGGACGGGCTGACAACACTGAAGCTTTCTTT.

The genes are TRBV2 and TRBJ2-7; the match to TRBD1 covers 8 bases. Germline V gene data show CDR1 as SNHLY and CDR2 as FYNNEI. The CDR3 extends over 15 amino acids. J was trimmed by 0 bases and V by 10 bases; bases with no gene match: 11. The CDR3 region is CATEGGTGISYEQYF. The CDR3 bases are TGTGCCACCGAAGGCGGGACAGGCATCTCCTACGAGCAGTACTTC. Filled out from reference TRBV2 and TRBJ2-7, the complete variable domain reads EPEVTQTPSHQVTQMGQEVILRCVPISNHLYFYWYRQILGQKVEFLVSFYNNEISEKSEIFDDQFSVERPDGSNFTLKIRSTKLEDSAMYFCATEGGTGISYEQYFGPGTRLTVT.

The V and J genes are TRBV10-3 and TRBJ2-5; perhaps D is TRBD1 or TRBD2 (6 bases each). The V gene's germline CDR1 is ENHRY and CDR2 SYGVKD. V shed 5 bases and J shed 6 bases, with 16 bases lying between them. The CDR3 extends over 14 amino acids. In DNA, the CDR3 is TGTGCCATCAGTTCTAGCGAAGGGGGAAAGACCCAGTACTTC. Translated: CAISSSEGGKTQYF.

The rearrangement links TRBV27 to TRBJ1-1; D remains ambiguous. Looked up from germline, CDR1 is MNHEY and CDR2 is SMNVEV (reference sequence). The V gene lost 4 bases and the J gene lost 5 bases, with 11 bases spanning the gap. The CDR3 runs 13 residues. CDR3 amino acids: CASSYDRETEAFF. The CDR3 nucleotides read TGTGCCAGCAGTTACGACCGGGAGACTGAAGCTTTCTTT.

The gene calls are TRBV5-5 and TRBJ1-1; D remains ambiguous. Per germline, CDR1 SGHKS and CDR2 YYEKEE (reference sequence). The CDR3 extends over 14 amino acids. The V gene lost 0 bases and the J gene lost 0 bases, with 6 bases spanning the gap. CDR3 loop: CASSLDQVNTEAFF. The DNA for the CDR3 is TGTGCCAGCAGCTTGGACCAGGTGAACACTGAAGCTTTCTTT.

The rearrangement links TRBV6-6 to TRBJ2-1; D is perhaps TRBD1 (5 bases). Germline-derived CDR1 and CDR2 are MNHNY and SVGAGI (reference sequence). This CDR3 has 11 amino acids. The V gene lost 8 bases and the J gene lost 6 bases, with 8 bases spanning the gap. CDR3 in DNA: TGTGCCAGCGCAGGGATCAATGAGCAGTTCTTC. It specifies CASAGINEQFF.

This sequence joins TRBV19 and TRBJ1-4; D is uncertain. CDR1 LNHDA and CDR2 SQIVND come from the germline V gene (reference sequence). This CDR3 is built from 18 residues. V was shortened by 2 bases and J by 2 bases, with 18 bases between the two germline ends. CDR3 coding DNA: TGTGCCAGTAGTATAAGAGGGAACGGCATAGGGACTAATGAAAAACTGTTTTTT. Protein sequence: CASSIRGNGIGTNEKLFF.

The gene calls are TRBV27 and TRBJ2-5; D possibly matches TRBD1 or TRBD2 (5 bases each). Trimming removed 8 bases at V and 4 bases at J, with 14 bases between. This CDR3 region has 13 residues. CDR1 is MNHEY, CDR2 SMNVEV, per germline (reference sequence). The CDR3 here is CASLPGRRETQYF. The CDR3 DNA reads TGTGCCAGCCTGCCGGGACGGCGAGAGACCCAGTACTTC.

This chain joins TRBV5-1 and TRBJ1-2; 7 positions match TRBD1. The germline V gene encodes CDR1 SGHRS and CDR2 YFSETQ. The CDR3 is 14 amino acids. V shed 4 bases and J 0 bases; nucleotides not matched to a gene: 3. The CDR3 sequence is CASSGGTANYGYTF. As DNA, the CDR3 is TGCGCCAGCAGCGGGGGGACAGCTAACTATGGCTACACCTTC.

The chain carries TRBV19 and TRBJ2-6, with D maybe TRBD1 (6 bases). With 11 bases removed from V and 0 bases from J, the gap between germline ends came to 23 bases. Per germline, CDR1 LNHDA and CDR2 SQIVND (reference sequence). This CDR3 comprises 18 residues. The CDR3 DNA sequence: TGTGCCTCCATCCAGTGGACAGCGTCCGTCTCTGGGGCCAACGTCCTGACTTTC. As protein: CASIQWTASVSGANVLTF.

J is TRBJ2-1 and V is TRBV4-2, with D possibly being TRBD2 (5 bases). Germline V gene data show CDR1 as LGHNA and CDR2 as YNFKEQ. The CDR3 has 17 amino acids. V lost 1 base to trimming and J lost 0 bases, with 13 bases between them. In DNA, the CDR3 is TGTGCCAGCAGCCAAGTTGGGGAGCGAGCCTCCTACAATGAGCAGTTCTTC. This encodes CASSQVGERASYNEQFF.

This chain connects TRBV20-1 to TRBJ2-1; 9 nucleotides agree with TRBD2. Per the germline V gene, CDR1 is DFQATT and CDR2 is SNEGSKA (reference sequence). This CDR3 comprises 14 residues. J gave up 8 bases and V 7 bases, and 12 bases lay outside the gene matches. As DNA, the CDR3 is TGCAGTGTCCACGCGGCTAGCGGGAAGTATGAGCAGTTCTTC. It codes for CSVHAASGKYEQFF.

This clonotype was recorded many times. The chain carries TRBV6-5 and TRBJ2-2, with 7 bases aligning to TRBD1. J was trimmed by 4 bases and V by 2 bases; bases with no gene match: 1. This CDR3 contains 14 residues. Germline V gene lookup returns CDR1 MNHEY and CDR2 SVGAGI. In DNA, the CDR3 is TGTGCCAGCAGTTACGCAGGGGGCACCGGGGAGCTGTTTTTT. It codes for CASSYAGGTGELFF.

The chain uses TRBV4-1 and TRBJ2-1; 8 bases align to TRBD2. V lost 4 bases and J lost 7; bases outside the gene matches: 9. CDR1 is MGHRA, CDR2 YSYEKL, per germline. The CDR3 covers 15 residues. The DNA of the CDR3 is TGCGCCAGCAGCCCCTATGGGACTAGTAGGAATGAGCAGTTCTTC. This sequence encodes CASSPYGTSRNEQFF.

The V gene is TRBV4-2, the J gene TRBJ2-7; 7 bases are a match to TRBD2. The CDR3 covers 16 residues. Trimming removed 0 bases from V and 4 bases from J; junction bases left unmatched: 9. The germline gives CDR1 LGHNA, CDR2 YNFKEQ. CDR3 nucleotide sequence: TGTGCCAGCAGCCAAGAGGGGTCTAGCGGACCGTACGAGCAGTACTTC. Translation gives CASSQEGSSGPYEQYF.

The CDR3 here is CASSQGIVKKLFF. The CDR3 DNA follows: TGCGCCAGCAGCCAAGGTATTGTTAAAAAACTGTTTTTT. The V call is TRBV4-1, the J call TRBJ1-4; D is unclear. This CDR3 region has 13 residues. Trimming shortened V by 1 base and J by 9 bases, and 9 bases separated the two germline ends. Germline V gives CDR1 MGHRA, CDR2 YSYEKL.

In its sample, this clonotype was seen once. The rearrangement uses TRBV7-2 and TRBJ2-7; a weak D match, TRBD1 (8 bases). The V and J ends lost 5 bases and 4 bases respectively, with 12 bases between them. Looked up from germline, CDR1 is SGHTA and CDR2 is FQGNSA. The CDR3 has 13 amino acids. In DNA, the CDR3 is TGTGCCAGCAGCCAACAGGGGGGGTACGAGCAGTACTTC. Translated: CASSQQGGYEQYF.

CDR3 DNA sequence: TGTGCCAGTAGCCCCCAGGTTTCAGATACGCAGTATTTT. Its protein product is CASSPQVSDTQYF. The gene calls are TRBV19 and TRBJ2-3; no reliable D call. The germline V gene encodes CDR1 LNHDA and CDR2 SQIVND (reference sequence). Trimming left V 6 bases short and J 4 bases short, with 11 bases between. The CDR3 loop spans 13 amino acids.

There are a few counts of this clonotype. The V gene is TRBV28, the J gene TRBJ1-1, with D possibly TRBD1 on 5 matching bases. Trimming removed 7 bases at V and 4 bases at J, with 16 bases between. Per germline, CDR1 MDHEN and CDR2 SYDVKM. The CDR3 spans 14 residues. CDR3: CASIKGRRGTEAFF. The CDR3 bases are TGTGCCAGCATAAAAGGGCGGAGGGGCACTGAAGCTTTCTTT.

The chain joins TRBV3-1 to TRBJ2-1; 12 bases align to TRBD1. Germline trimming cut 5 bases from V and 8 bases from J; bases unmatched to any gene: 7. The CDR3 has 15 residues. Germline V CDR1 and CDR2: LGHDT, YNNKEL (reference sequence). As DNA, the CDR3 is TGTGCCAGCAGCAGAGCCGGGACAGGGGGCGATGAGCAGTTCTTC. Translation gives CASSRAGTGGDEQFF.

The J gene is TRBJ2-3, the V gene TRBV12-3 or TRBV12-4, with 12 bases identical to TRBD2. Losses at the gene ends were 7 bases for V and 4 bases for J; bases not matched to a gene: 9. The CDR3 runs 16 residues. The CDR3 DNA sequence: TGTGCCAGCACCCTGGGGACTAGCGGGTCCCCAGATACGCAGTATTTT. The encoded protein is CASTLGTSGSPDTQYF.

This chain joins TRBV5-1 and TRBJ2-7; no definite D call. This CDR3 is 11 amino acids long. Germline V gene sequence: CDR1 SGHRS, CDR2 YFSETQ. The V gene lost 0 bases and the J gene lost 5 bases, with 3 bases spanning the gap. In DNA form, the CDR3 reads TGCGCCAGCAGCTTGGACCACGAGCAGTACTTC. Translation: CASSLDHEQYF. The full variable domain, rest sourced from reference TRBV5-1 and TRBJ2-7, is KAGVTQTPRYLIKTRGQQVTLSCSPISGHRSVSWYQQTPGQGLQFLFEYFSETQRNKGNFPGRFSGRQFSNSRSEMNVSTLELGDSALYLCASSLDHEQYFGPGTRLTVT.

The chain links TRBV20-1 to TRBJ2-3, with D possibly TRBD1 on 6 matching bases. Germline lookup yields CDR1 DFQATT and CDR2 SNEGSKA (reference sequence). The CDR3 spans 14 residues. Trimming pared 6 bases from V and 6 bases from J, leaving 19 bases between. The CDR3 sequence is CSAEGQLSTDTQYF. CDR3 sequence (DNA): TGCAGTGCCGAGGGACAACTCTCGACGGATACGCAGTATTTT.

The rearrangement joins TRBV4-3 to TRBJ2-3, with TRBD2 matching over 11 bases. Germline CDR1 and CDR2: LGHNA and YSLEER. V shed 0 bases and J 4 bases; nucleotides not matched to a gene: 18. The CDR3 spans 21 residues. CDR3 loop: CASSQDRTSGRWVVGADTQYF. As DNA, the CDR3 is TGCGCCAGCAGCCAAGATCGTACTAGCGGGAGATGGGTCGTTGGGGCAGATACGCAGTATTTT.